Described below is a single T cell receptor beta chain sequence and its context. These data come from a study of shared T cell receptors in the human thymus. Generated by immunoSEQ multiplex PCR, the TCRdb table keeps only in-frame clones and is missing some. The sample has 700,000 or so clones; approximately 85% are singletons. The CDR3 extends over 15 amino acids. Trimming cost V 5 bases and J 7 bases; bases outside gene matches: 13. Looked up from germline, CDR1 is MNHEY and CDR2 is SMNVEV (reference sequence). This same sample was also taken into another study, of human thymus T cells. From that second work: Having surgery to correct congenital heart defects, healthy Finnish infants acted as the donors. Corrective heart surgery yielded resections, and these provided the thymus tissue. V and J gene usage appeared biased in thymic and blood repertoires. Overlap was high between thymic repertoires from unrelated individuals, as reported in related research.

The TCR originated in a girl younger than two with a congenital heart defect. The material sequenced was thymocytes. The genes are TRBV27 and TRBJ2-7; TRBD2 aligns across 8 bases. CDR3 bases: TGTGCCAGCAGTCTCACGGGGGGACTAGTGAGGGAGCAGTACTTC. Its protein product is CASSLTGGLVREQYF.